This TCR beta chain was recovered during a study of metastatic and nonmetastatic thyroid tumors. Study-wide background: Patients with malignant and benign thyroid disease provided blood and tumor or nodule tissue, whose repertoires were compared.

All patients reached thyroid surgery having received no treatment beforehand. This clone has just a few counts. Its specificity is unknown. Per the original data handling: A classifier for distant metastasis in papillary thyroid cancer was constructed using CDR3 differences observed across clinicopathological groups. TCRdb reprocessed the PCR reads using MiXCR. The V and J calls come from TCRdb's annotation, not from the publication. The table records 35,000 to 50,000 clones, 20% to 30% of them present only once. Trimming removed 7 bases at V and 5 bases at J, with 17 bases between. This CDR3 is built from 14 residues. Study-wide results and caveats: Reportedly, malignant thyroid tumors had significantly higher TCR beta diversity than benign nodules, in blood and tumor.

The origin of this receptor is a female donor with papillary thyroid cancer or a benign thyroid nodule (not recorded which). Some clones in this sample may be carry-over from other donors' samples. The sample was tumor tissue. This chain uses TRBV12-3 or TRBV12-4 with TRBJ1-1; TRBD1 might be the D (5 bases). Here the CDR3 reads CASTLDSWGTEAFF. CDR3 DNA: TGTGCCAGCACTCTAGACAGCTGGGGAACTGAAGCTTTCTTT.